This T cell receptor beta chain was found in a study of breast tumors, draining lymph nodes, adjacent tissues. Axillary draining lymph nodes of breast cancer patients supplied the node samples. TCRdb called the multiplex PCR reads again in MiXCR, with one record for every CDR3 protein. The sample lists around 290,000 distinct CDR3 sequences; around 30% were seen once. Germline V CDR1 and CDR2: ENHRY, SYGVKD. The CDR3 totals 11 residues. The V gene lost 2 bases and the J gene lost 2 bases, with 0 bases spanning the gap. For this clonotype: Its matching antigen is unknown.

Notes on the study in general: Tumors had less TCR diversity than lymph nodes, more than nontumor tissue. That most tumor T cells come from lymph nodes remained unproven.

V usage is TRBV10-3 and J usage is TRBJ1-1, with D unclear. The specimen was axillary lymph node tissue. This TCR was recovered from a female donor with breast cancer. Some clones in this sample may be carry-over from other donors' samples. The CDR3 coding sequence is TGTGCCATCAGTGAGAACACTGAAGCTTTCTTT. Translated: CAISENTEAFF.